The sequence of this TCR beta chain was determined in a study of blood T cell repertoires in COVID-19. For the study at large: The analysed material was cDNA or gDNA that came from T cells, B-cell-depleted T cells, or PBMCs.

The CDR3 covers 15 residues. Germline V gives CDR1 MNHEY, CDR2 SVGAGI. The ends were cut back, 6 bases at V and 6 bases at J, with 20 bases in the middle. TCRdb's table, derived via immunoSEQ multiplex PCR, lists solely in-frame clones and lacks some. The sample shows tens of thousands of clones, approximately 84% of them seen only once. The material sequenced was peripheral blood. V and J are TRBV6-5 and TRBJ1-1; tentatively, D is TRBD1 (5 bases). The sequence derives from an older man with COVID-19, enrolled during active disease. In nucleotides, the CDR3 is TGTGCCAGCAGCCTATCGGGGGAAAGGACTCCTGAAGCTTTCTTT. Translation gives CASSLSGERTPEAFF.